This T cell receptor (beta chain) originates from a study of post-analysis software for immune sequencing data. Study context: Patients with relapsing-remitting, secondary progressive and progressive-relapsing multiple sclerosis courses were all represented.

The germline V gene has CDR1 ENHRY and CDR2 SYGVKD. Trimming took off 2 bases at V and 8 bases at J, with 13 bases between the two ends. The CDR3 is made up of 15 amino acids. Findings and limits, study-wide: Normalized Chao1 diversity was significantly lower in multiple sclerosis patients than in controls. Several TRBV segments were more frequent in patients than controls; TRBV5-6, TRBV5-1 and TRBV20-1 belonged to this group. With F measure, samples from one preparation batch clustered together strongly.

Remarks on this clonotype: The target antigen is unknown.

Researchers reported that TCR beta cDNA libraries carried unique molecular identifiers. Out of roughly 1 to 10 million T cells, a few hundred thousand cDNA molecules were generated. MiXCR, applied by TCRdb to the PCR reads, yields one record per CDR3 protein. The table lists more than 500,000 distinct CDR3 sequences, 34% of them singletons. The sample consisted of blood. The chain couples TRBV10-3 to TRBJ1-6; no clear D gene. This clonotype was sampled from a girl aged 2-17 years with multiple sclerosis. The CDR3 spells CAISEGLLGDSPLHF. CDR3 coding DNA: TGTGCCATCAGTGAGGGGTTATTGGGCGATTCACCCCTCCACTTT.